The text below deals with one TCR beta chain. Its matching antigen is unknown. This table comes from immunoSEQ multiplex PCR, and its TCRdb copy is limited to in-frame clones, with some not included. The sample holds some 140,000 clones, about nine tenths seen once. The data were obtained in a study of T cell responses to AZD1222 COVID-19 vaccine. Study as a whole: Pooled samples include second doses given at about 4 or 12 weeks.

The CDR3 length is 17 residues. V lost 4 bases to trimming and J lost 0 bases; unmatched junction nucleotides: 6. CDR1 is SGHNT and CDR2 is YYREEE in the germline V gene (reference sequence). Study conclusions and caveats: In a largely white British group with more females than males, clonal diversity was possibly underestimated. Unmutated variant regions are reportedly the target of nearly half of TCRs that are spike-specific. Compared with day 0, the breadth and depth of the Spike-specific TCR repertoire rose significantly after two doses of AZD1222.

The chain carries TRBV5-4 and TRBJ2-6; 8 positions match TRBD1. Sequenced here: peripheral blood, sampled on day 0 of AZD1222 vaccination. This sequence was found in an adult in good health. The CDR3 reads CASSDGQGLSGANVLTF. The CDR3 nucleotides are TGTGCCAGCAGCGACGGACAGGGACTCTCTGGGGCCAACGTCCTGACTTTC.